Many counts were recorded for the clone carrying this T cell receptor beta chain. The data were obtained in a study of spatial heterogeneity in lung cancer. Time point specified: sample taken at primary tumor resection. Frozen PBMC, nontumor lung or tumor provided whole RNA, which was sequenced unsorted. The V and J ends lost 6 bases and 1 base respectively, with 22 bases between them. This CDR3 has 16 residues. Germline V gene data show CDR1 as DFQATT and CDR2 as SNEGSKA (reference sequence). TCRdb reprocessed the 5' RACE reads with MiXCR, giving one entry per CDR3 protein. The table has around 3,500 distinct CDR3 sequences, over 25% seen once; the top ten hold around 13%.

This specimen consisted of normal lung tissue next to the tumor, obtained at surgery. The chain carries TRBV20-1 and TRBJ2-7, with no clear D. The TCR was taken from a male donor with early-stage non-small cell lung cancer. The chain's CDR3 is CSALLPLPWQSYEQYF. The DNA of the CDR3 is TGCAGTGCGCTACTCCCCCTACCCTGGCAATCCTACGAGCAGTACTTC.